The 22 T cell receptor beta chains below were found in one sample sequenced in a study of cytomegalovirus exposure and HLA in healthy donors. Primers: 60 Vbeta forward and 13 Jbeta reverse. Profiling relied on immunoSEQ multiplex PCR, and the TCRdb table lists in-frame clones only, not all of them. The table records approximately 160,000 clones, about four fifths of them present only once. The source material was PBMCs. Receptor source: a woman between 45 and 60 years old in good health and CMV-seropositive.

The J gene is TRBJ1-6, the V gene TRBV4-3, with 7 bases aligning to TRBD1. The germline CDR1 and CDR2 sequences are LGHNA and YSLEER. Unmatched junction bases numbered 2, after V lost 0 bases and J lost 0 bases. This CDR3 is built from 17 residues. CDR3 residues: CASSQDRTGSYNSPLHF. The DNA of the CDR3 is TGCGCCAGCAGCCAAGACAGGACAGGCTCCTATAATTCACCCCTCCACTTT.

This clone has a handful of counts. This chain links TRBV14 with TRBJ1-6; D perhaps matches TRBD1 (5 bases). The length of the CDR3 is 14 residues. From germline, CDR1 is SGHDN and CDR2 FVKESK. The ends were cut back, 5 bases at V and 10 bases at J, with 15 bases in the middle. Here the CDR3 reads CASSSVRAQSPLHF. In nucleotides, the CDR3 is TGTGCCAGCAGCTCCGTCAGGGCTCAATCACCCCTCCACTTT.

The chain is built from TRBV11-3 and TRBJ2-1; 8 nucleotides align to TRBD1. Losses at the gene ends were 4 bases for V and 6 bases for J; bases not matched to a gene: 2. CDR3 length: 13 amino acids. Germline CDR1 and CDR2: SGHNT and YENEEA. The chain's CDR3 is CASSSGQGNEQFF. The CDR3 DNA follows: TGTGCCAGCAGCTCCGGACAGGGCAATGAGCAGTTCTTC.

V usage is TRBV18 and J usage is TRBJ2-2; 11 bases are a match to TRBD2. Germline CDR1 reads KGHSH; CDR2 reads LQKENI. The CDR3 consists of 17 residues. V lost 1 base and J lost 2; bases outside the gene matches: 3. CDR3 in amino acids: CASSPLGLAGNTGELFF. The CDR3 coding sequence is TGTGCCAGCTCACCACTTGGACTAGCGGGTAACACCGGGGAGCTGTTTTTT.

The V gene is TRBV6-1, the J gene TRBJ1-2; D gene uncertain. Trimming pared 4 bases from V and 3 bases from J, leaving 6 bases between. This CDR3 has 12 amino acids. The germline CDR1 and CDR2 sequences are MNHNS and SASEGT. The DNA for the CDR3 is TGTGCCAGCAGTGCAGGATACTATGGCTACACCTTC. This gives the protein CASSAGYYGYTF.

This clone was observed a handful of times. V usage is TRBV14 and J usage is TRBJ1-1; unclear D gene. V shed 2 bases and J shed 0 bases, with 7 bases lying between them. CDR1 SGHDN and CDR2 FVKESK come from the germline V gene. The CDR3 loop spans 14 amino acids. CDR3: CASSQTYLNTEAFF. CDR3 bases: TGTGCCAGCAGCCAAACTTACCTGAACACTGAAGCTTTCTTT.

V usage is TRBV11-2 and J usage is TRBJ1-2, with D perhaps TRBD1 (5 bases). V gave up 0 bases and J gave up 8 bases, with 13 bases separating them. Germline V gene lookup returns CDR1 SGHAT and CDR2 FQNNGV. CDR3 length: 14 residues. The CDR3 bases are TGTGCCAGCAGCTTAGATCCGGTCAGGGCAGGCTACACCTTC. This translates into CASSLDPVRAGYTF.

The V gene is TRBV4-2, the J gene TRBJ1-1; no definite D call. Germline values: CDR1 LGHNA, CDR2 YNFKEQ. With 0 bases removed from V and 1 base from J, the gap between germline ends came to 18 bases. The length of the CDR3 is 18 residues. The CDR3 region has the DNA TGTGCCAGCAGCCAAGATACCCCCCATGGCAGGCAGAACACTGAAGCTTTCTTT. Protein product: CASSQDTPHGRQNTEAFF.

This sequence joins TRBV27 and TRBJ2-3; 8 positions match TRBD2. The CDR3 extends over 15 amino acids. The junction had 3 bases not matched to a gene; V was cut back by 3 bases and J by 1 base. Germline values: CDR1 MNHEY, CDR2 SMNVEV (reference sequence). CDR3 bases: TGTGCCAGCAGTTTCTTCGGGGGGGGCACAGATACGCAGTATTTT. Its protein product is CASSFFGGGTDTQYF.

This chain links TRBV2 with TRBJ2-7; 8 bases match TRBD2. This CDR3 is 13 amino acids long. Trimming took 2 bases from V and 6 from J; bases not matched to a gene: 3. The germline CDR1 and CDR2 sequences are SNHLY and FYNNEI. The CDR3 nucleotides read TGTGCCAGCAGTGAACGGGAGGGGGTCGAGCAGTACTTC. Its protein is CASSEREGVEQYF.

This clone appeared a single time. The chain uses TRBV7-2 and TRBJ2-7, with D possibly TRBD1 on 6 matching bases. The CDR3 length is 14 residues. Germline V gene sequence: CDR1 SGHTA, CDR2 FQGNSA. V gave up 1 base and J gave up 6 bases, with 13 bases separating them. CDR3 amino acids: CASSLDGNRVEQYF. CDR3 DNA sequence: TGTGCCAGCAGCTTAGATGGGAACAGGGTCGAGCAGTACTTC.

As concerns this clone: At one end, the junction sequence differs from germline, possibly due to a read error. The rearrangement joins TRBV7-9 to TRBJ2-7; 11 nucleotides match TRBD1. The germline V gene has CDR1 SEHNR and CDR2 FQNEAQ (reference sequence). CDR3 length: 16 residues. The CDR3 DNA reads as TGTTCCAGCAGCTTTCCCGGGACAGGGGGAAGAAACGAGCAGTACTTC. This sequence encodes CSSSFPGTGGRNEQYF.

The chain's CDR3 is CASSKGVPGLAEAFF. DNA for the CDR3: TGTGCCAGCAGCAAAGGGGTCCCAGGGTTAGCTGAAGCTTTCTTT. The genes are TRBV7-2 and TRBJ1-1; tentatively, D is TRBD1 (5 bases). With 5 bases removed from V and 6 bases from J, the gap between germline ends came to 19 bases. The CDR3 is made up of 15 amino acids. Per the germline V gene, CDR1 is SGHTA and CDR2 is FQGNSA. Together with reference TRBV7-2 and TRBJ1-1, the CDR3 gives the full variable domain: GAGVSQSPSNKVTEKGKDVELRCDPISGHTALYWYRQSLGQGLEFLIYFQGNSAPDKSGLPSDRFSAERTGGSVSTLTIQRTQQEDSAVYLCASSKGVPGLAEAFFGQGTRLTVV.

The chain recombines TRBV6-1 with TRBJ1-1; 7 bases map to TRBD1. Germline V gene lookup returns CDR1 MNHNS and CDR2 SASEGT. This CDR3 is built from 13 residues. V was clipped by 11 bases and J by 6 bases; unmatched bases: 12. This CDR3 reads CACEQGIRAEAFF. In DNA, the CDR3 is TGTGCCTGCGAACAGGGGATTAGGGCTGAAGCTTTCTTT.

Turning to this clone: The junction does not match germline at one end; this may be a read error. The genes are TRBV9 and TRBJ2-6, with a weak D call TRBD1 (5 bases). This CDR3 comprises 14 residues. The germline gives CDR1 SGDLS, CDR2 YYNGEE. CDR3 residues: CASSGGAGANVLTF. CDR3 nucleotide sequence: TGTGCCAGCAGCGGTGGGGCTGGGGCCAACGTCCTGACCTTC.

The chain uses TRBV19 and TRBJ1-1; D is ambiguous. The length of the CDR3 is 13 residues. Germline assignment: CDR1 LNHDA and CDR2 SQIVND (reference sequence). V was shortened by 0 bases and J by 6 bases, with 8 bases between the two germline ends. CDR3 in amino acids: CASSIDRGSEAFF. Here the CDR3 DNA reads TGTGCCAGTAGTATAGATCGAGGTTCTGAAGCTTTCTTT.

The chain joins TRBV5-4 to TRBJ2-2; 9 bases map to TRBD1. This CDR3 region has 17 residues. V lost 4 bases to trimming and J lost 0 bases; unmatched junction nucleotides: 7. Germline CDR1 SGHNT, CDR2 YYREEE (reference sequence). The CDR3 DNA sequence: TGTGCCAGCAGCGGAGGGACAGGGTTCTCGAACACCGGGGAGCTGTTTTTT. This encodes CASSGGTGFSNTGELFF. Supplemented by reference TRBV5-4 and TRBJ2-2, the full variable domain reads ETGVTQSPTHLIKTRGQQVTLRCSSQSGHNTVSWYQQALGQGPQFIFQYYREEENGRGNFPPRFSGLQFPNYSSELNVNALELDDSALYLCASSGGTGFSNTGELFFGEGSRLTVL.

This sequence joins TRBV6-5 and TRBJ2-7, with TRBD1 matching 9 bases. The CDR3 loop spans 14 amino acids. Germline V lookup: CDR1 MNHEY, CDR2 SVGAGI. V trimming: 6 bases; J trimming: 1 base; junction bases outside the gene matches: 4. The CDR3 loop is CASSRGTGSYEQYF. CDR3 DNA: TGTGCCAGCAGCCGAGGGACAGGGTCCTACGAGCAGTACTTC.

Only one count was recorded for this clone. The V call is TRBV19, the J call TRBJ1-5; 9 bases map to TRBD1. This CDR3 region has 14 residues. The germline V gene encodes CDR1 LNHDA and CDR2 SQIVND (reference sequence). J lost 3 bases, V lost 7 bases, and 4 bases had no gene match. The CDR3 loop reads CASISQGANQPQHF. The CDR3 DNA reads as TGTGCCAGTATTTCACAGGGGGCCAATCAGCCCCAGCATTTT.

The gene calls are TRBV9 and TRBJ2-3; no firm D call. This CDR3 has 13 amino acids. Germline V gene sequence: CDR1 SGDLS, CDR2 YYNGEE. Trimming left V 2 bases short and J 1 base short, with 5 bases between. This CDR3 reads CASSVEGTDTQYF. The CDR3 coding sequence is TGTGCCAGCAGCGTCGAGGGCACAGATACGCAGTATTTT.

This clone was picked up a small number of times. One end of the junction is discordant with germline, which a read error may explain. The rearrangement links TRBV7-7 to TRBJ1-1; D not resolved. The germline gives CDR1 SSHAT, CDR2 FNYEAQ (reference sequence). This CDR3 is built from 13 residues. The CDR3 here is CASSLAPNTEAFF. In nucleotides, the CDR3 is TGTGCTAGCAGCTTAGCCCCAAACACTGAAGCTTTCTTT.

J is TRBJ1-1 and V is TRBV11-1; D remains unclear. Germline V gene data show CDR1 as SGHAT and CDR2 as FQDESV (reference sequence). The CDR3 length is 15 residues. V dropped 2 bases and J dropped 3 bases, with 13 bases sitting between them. The DNA of the CDR3 is TGTGCCAGCAGCTTATCTCGGGGTGGGTACACTGAAGCTTTCTTT. Translation gives CASSLSRGGYTEAFF.